Listed below are T cell receptor beta chains from one sample, sequenced in a study of blood T cell repertoires in COVID-19. Some clones are missing from TCRdb's copy, which holds only in-frame ones; the method was immunoSEQ multiplex PCR. Among some 190,000 clones, roughly 89% were seen once, and the ten largest hold 2% to 2.5%. The sequencing input was PBMCs or T cells enriched from blood (not recorded which). The receptors come from a woman aged 40 to 50 with acute COVID-19. The CDR3 runs from the conserved cysteine through the conserved F or W. The D gene is left open where the match is weak.

d_gene: TRBD1
v_gene: TRBV5-1
j_gene: TRBJ1-4
CDR3aa: CASSPTGGIEKLFF

d_gene: -
v_gene: TRBV18
j_gene: TRBJ1-1
CDR3aa: CASSPIRELNTEAFF

d_gene: -
v_gene: TRBV29-1
j_gene: TRBJ1-1
CDR3aa: CSVAPLGANTEAFF

d_gene: -
v_gene: TRBV3-1/TRBV3-2
j_gene: TRBJ1-2
CDR3aa: CASSQGQRYGYTF

d_gene: -
v_gene: TRBV25-1
j_gene: TRBJ1-6
CDR3aa: CASSEGPLTSSYNSPLHF

d_gene: -
v_gene: TRBV19
j_gene: TRBJ2-4
CDR3aa: CASSTGGVEGNIQYF

d_gene: -
v_gene: TRBV3-1/TRBV3-2
j_gene: TRBJ1-1
CDR3aa: CASSRGNTEAFF

d_gene: -
v_gene: TRBV25-1
j_gene: TRBJ2-7
CDR3aa: CASSVSGNSYEQYF

d_gene: -
v_gene: TRBV14
j_gene: TRBJ2-1
CDR3aa: CASSQFGGGYNEQFF

d_gene: -
v_gene: TRBV2
j_gene: TRBJ1-6
CDR3aa: CASSVATNNNSPLHF

d_gene: -
v_gene: TRBV5-1
j_gene: TRBJ1-1
CDR3aa: CASSSVERTGKFEGTEAFF

d_gene: TRBD1
v_gene: TRBV6-5
j_gene: TRBJ2-7
CDR3aa: CASSYSTGVGPLQYF

d_gene: TRBD2
v_gene: TRBV19
j_gene: TRBJ2-2
CDR3aa: CASTPKGSGGDLGAGELFF

d_gene: -
v_gene: TRBV24-1
j_gene: TRBJ1-2
CDR3aa: CATSDSVGGYTF

d_gene: TRBD1
v_gene: TRBV5-4
j_gene: TRBJ1-2
CDR3aa: CASSLTTGNYGYTF

d_gene: TRBD2
v_gene: TRBV4-1
j_gene: TRBJ2-1
CDR3aa: CASSQEPSGSWNEQFF

d_gene: -
v_gene: TRBV6-2/TRBV6-3
j_gene: TRBJ2-5
CDR3aa: CASSFASRLETQYF

d_gene: TRBD2
v_gene: TRBV6-1
j_gene: TRBJ2-2
CDR3aa: CASSARGLATKNTGELFF

d_gene: -
v_gene: TRBV6-5
j_gene: TRBJ2-5
CDR3aa: CASSLREQETQYF

d_gene: TRBD2
v_gene: TRBV28
j_gene: TRBJ2-3
CDR3aa: CASSVHSGGAQDTQYF

d_gene: TRBD2
v_gene: TRBV5-1
j_gene: TRBJ2-2
CDR3aa: CASSVGLAGGPGELFF

d_gene: TRBD2
v_gene: TRBV6-5
j_gene: TRBJ2-7
CDR3aa: CASSYSTLAGIYEQYF

d_gene: TRBD1
v_gene: TRBV5-1
j_gene: TRBJ2-2
CDR3aa: CASSLAAGGRHGELFF

d_gene: -
v_gene: TRBV18
j_gene: TRBJ1-4
CDR3aa: CASSLQGKSNEKLFF

d_gene: -
v_gene: TRBV30
j_gene: TRBJ1-5
CDR3aa: CAWSGITGVNQPQHF

d_gene: TRBD2
v_gene: TRBV2
j_gene: TRBJ2-3
CDR3aa: CASRVLAGRLDTQYF

d_gene: TRBD1
v_gene: TRBV7-2
j_gene: TRBJ1-3
CDR3aa: CASSFPGQGVSAGNTIYF

d_gene: TRBD2
v_gene: TRBV20-1
j_gene: TRBJ2-5
CDR3aa: CSASRLAGDVLKETQYF